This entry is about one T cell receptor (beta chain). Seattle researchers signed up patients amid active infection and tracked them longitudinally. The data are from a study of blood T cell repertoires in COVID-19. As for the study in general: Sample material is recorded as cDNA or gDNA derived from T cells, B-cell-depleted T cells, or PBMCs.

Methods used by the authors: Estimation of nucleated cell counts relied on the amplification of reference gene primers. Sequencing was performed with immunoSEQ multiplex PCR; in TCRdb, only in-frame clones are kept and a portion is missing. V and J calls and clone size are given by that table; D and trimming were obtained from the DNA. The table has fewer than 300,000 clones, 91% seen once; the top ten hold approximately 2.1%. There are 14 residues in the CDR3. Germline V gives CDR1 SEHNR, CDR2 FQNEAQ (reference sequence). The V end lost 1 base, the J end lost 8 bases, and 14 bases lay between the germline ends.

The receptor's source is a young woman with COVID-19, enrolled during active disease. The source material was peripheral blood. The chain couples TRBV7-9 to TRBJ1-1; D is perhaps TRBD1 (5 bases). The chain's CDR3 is CASSLVRGPTEAFF. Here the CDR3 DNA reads TGTGCCAGCAGCTTAGTTAGGGGTCCCACAGAAGCTTTCTTT.